The 14 T cell receptor beta chains in this list originate from one sample, sequenced in a study of STAT5B mutations in CD4+ large granular lymphocyte leukemia. Data came from immunoSEQ multiplex PCR; TCRdb stores just in-frame clones and leaves some out. The sample consists of tens of thousands of clones, around 75% of them appearing once. The specimen was CD4+ T cells from blood buffy coats. The receptors originated from a human donor in good health.

The V and J genes are TRBV11-2 and TRBJ2-5; TRBD2 agrees at 13 bases. This CDR3 has 19 residues. Germline CDR1 SGHAT, CDR2 FQNNGV. V shed 1 base and J 2 bases; nucleotides not matched to a gene: 10. CDR3 coding DNA: TGTGCCAGCAGCTTAGGCGTAAGGACTAGCGGGGGAAGACAAGAGACCCAGTACTTC. Translating gives CASSLGVRTSGGRQETQYF.

The CDR3 bases are TGCGCCAGTAGAGCGACTTGGGACAGTAACTACGAGCAGTACTTC. Residues: CASRATWDSNYEQYF. The V and J genes are TRBV5-1 and TRBJ2-7; TRBD1 agrees at 7 bases. Germline values: CDR1 SGHRS, CDR2 YFSETQ. The CDR3 is made up of 15 amino acids. Trimming at V came to 8 bases and at J to 3 bases, leaving 14 bases not matched to a gene.

J is TRBJ1-2 and V is TRBV18; the D gene is possibly TRBD1 (5 bases). The CDR3 runs to 15 residues. Trimming took off 2 bases at V and 4 bases at J, with 14 bases between the two ends. Germline CDR1 reads KGHSH; CDR2 reads LQKENI. The CDR3 DNA sequence: TGTGCCAGCTCACCAGGCCGAGGGGATGGCTATGGCTACACCTTC. Translated: CASSPGRGDGYGYTF.

The V call is TRBV11-2, the J call TRBJ1-2; 8 nucleotides agree with TRBD1. V trimming: 5 bases; J trimming: 5 bases; junction bases outside the gene matches: 7. CDR3 length: 14 amino acids. Germline V lookup: CDR1 SGHAT, CDR2 FQNNGV. The CDR3 coding sequence is TGTGCCAGCAGCAGACCGGGACAGGTATATGGCTACACCTTC. It is translated as CASSRPGQVYGYTF.

The gene calls are TRBV6-5 and TRBJ2-1; a possible D gene is TRBD1 (7 bases). The CDR3 loop spans 16 amino acids. V lost 0 bases to trimming and J lost 2 bases, with 11 bases between them. Germline V gives CDR1 MNHEY, CDR2 SVGAGI. The CDR3 DNA reads as TGTGCCAGCAGTTACTCGGAGGGGGCGCCCTACAATGAGCAGTTCTTC. Translating gives CASSYSEGAPYNEQFF.

The table lists this clone with a few counts. CDR3 sequence reads: CASSGYRGETGELFF. DNA of the CDR3: TGTGCCAGCAGCGGGTACAGGGGGGAAACCGGGGAGCTGTTTTTT. This sequence joins TRBV7-9 and TRBJ2-2, with 8 bases matching TRBD1. The CDR3 extends over 15 amino acids. Germline V CDR1 and CDR2: SEHNR, FQNEAQ (reference sequence). V gave up 5 bases and J gave up 5 bases; unmatched junction bases: 7.

The chain combines TRBV7-2 with TRBJ2-7; 8 bases line up with TRBD2. V trimming: 4 bases; J trimming: 7 bases; junction bases outside the gene matches: 12. This CDR3 contains 15 residues. Germline CDR1 and CDR2: SGHTA and FQGNSA. CDR3 amino acids: CASSSSGGPRGEQYF. For the CDR3, the DNA is TGTGCCAGCAGCTCGAGCGGGGGCCCCCGGGGGGAGCAGTACTTC.

The V and J genes are TRBV6-1 and TRBJ2-2; 8 bases match TRBD1. The CDR3 sequence is 13 residues long. The V gene end was trimmed by 6 bases and the J gene end by 7 bases; junction bases not matched to a gene: 4. Germline V gene lookup returns CDR1 MNHNS and CDR2 SASEGT. The CDR3 DNA sequence: TGTGCCAGCAGCGAGGGGACAGGCGGGGAGCTGTTTTTT. This translates into CASSEGTGGELFF.

This clone was seen only a few times. The CDR3 nucleotides read TGTGCCAGCAGTGAAGGAAGCGGGAGGGCCGCCGGGGAGCTGTTTTTT. This translates into CASSEGSGRAAGELFF. This chain connects TRBV6-4 to TRBJ2-2; 10 bases are a match to TRBD2. The CDR3 is 16 amino acids. In germline, CDR1 is MRHNA, CDR2 SNTAGT. V trimming: 3 bases; J trimming: 6 bases; junction bases outside the gene matches: 7.

This sequence joins TRBV6-5 and TRBJ2-5, with 8 nucleotides matching TRBD2. The V gene's germline CDR1 is MNHEY and CDR2 SVGAGI. J lost 4 bases, V lost 6 bases, and 10 bases had no gene match. The CDR3 has 15 residues. CDR3 loop: CASRSGGSDGETQYF. The CDR3 DNA reads TGTGCCAGCAGATCGGGAGGGAGTGACGGAGAGACCCAGTACTTC.

The chain recombines TRBV4-1 with TRBJ2-7; 11 nucleotides agree with TRBD2. CDR3 length: 15 amino acids. Germline V gene data show CDR1 as MGHRA and CDR2 as YSYEKL. With V trimmed by 0 bases and J by 3 bases, 1 base remained unmatched. CDR3 coding DNA: TGCGCCAGCAGCCAAGATCTAGCGGGAGGCTACGAGCAGTACTTC. The encoded protein is CASSQDLAGGYEQYF.

The chain links TRBV5-4 to TRBJ1-1, with 8 bases lining up with TRBD1. The CDR3 sequence is 17 residues long. CDR1 is SGHNT and CDR2 is YYREEE in the germline V gene (reference sequence). Trimming removed 0 bases from V and 5 bases from J; junction bases left unmatched: 12. The CDR3 bases are TGTGCCAGCAGCTTGGGAGACAGGGGCCGGGGGGAGACTGAAGCTTTCTTT. Amino acids: CASSLGDRGRGETEAFF.

V gene TRBV2 combines with J gene TRBJ2-1, with D perhaps matching TRBD2 (6 bases). V was cut by 6 bases and J by 7 bases, with 19 bases left in between. The CDR3 extends over 15 amino acids. Germline values: CDR1 SNHLY, CDR2 FYNNEI. The CDR3, as DNA: TGTGCCAGCAGACTAGAAGCGGGTATGGGGAATGAGCAGTTCTTC. Its protein is CASRLEAGMGNEQFF.

This clone was detected once. The rearrangement links TRBV19 to TRBJ2-4; 8 bases align to TRBD1. V dropped 8 bases and J dropped 7; count of bases not matched to a gene: 16. The CDR3 contains 16 residues. The V gene's germline CDR1 is LNHDA and CDR2 SQIVND (reference sequence). The CDR3 coding sequence is TGTGCCAGTGGACTCTTAGGACAGGGCCGTGGGAACATTCAGTACTTC. This translates into CASGLLGQGRGNIQYF.